This TCR beta chain was sequenced in a study of graft-versus-host responses after intestinal transplantation. Study-level results: Circulating GvH clone levels at their peak were associated with HvG declines (early post-transplant). Where graft-donor T cell macrochimerism was present, patients had high graft-versus-host to host-versus-graft clonal ratios in allografts.

The assay was immunoSEQ multiplex PCR, and TCRdb's table has in-frame clones only and misses some. The data hold nearly 7,500 clones, with 69% observed a single time. The CDR3 extends over 13 amino acids. V was clipped by 6 bases and J by 0 bases, with 8 bases between them. Germline CDR1 reads WNHNN; CDR2 reads SYGVQD (reference sequence). Investigators treated the graft tissue so that it released intraepithelial and lamina propria lymphocytes. As to this clone: Its antigen is undetermined.

The chain couples TRBV10-1 to TRBJ1-1; D ambiguous. The sequence came from a human patient who received an intestinal transplant, so some T cells may come from the graft donor. This sample comprised ileum tissue, obtained approximately 240 days after intestinal transplantation. This CDR3 reads CASRVGMNTEAFF. The CDR3 DNA reads TGCGCCAGCAGGGTAGGCATGAACACTGAAGCTTTCTTT.